This T cell receptor beta chain was obtained from a study of cytomegalovirus exposure and HLA in healthy donors. As for the study in general: Within an early data release were approximately 85 million unique TCRs drawn from HLA-typed donors.

V lost 1 base, J lost 2 bases, and 6 bases lay in between. CDR1 MNHNS and CDR2 SASEGT come from the germline V gene. CDR3 length equals 14 residues. It was with 60 Vbeta and 13 Jbeta primers that the PCR ran. Method: immunoSEQ multiplex PCR; TCRdb's copy keeps in-frame clones and lacks some. The data hold about 83,000 clones, with less than 85% observed a single time. The chain has TRBV6-1 and TRBJ2-1, with D unresolved. The sequenced sample consisted of PBMCs. The sequence was collected from a man aged 55 to 70 in good health and CMV-seronegative. The CDR3 spells CASSEDSTYNEQFF. Written as DNA, the CDR3 is TGTGCCAGCAGTGAAGACAGCACCTACAATGAGCAGTTCTTC.